This T cell receptor (beta chain) stems from a study of CD8 T cells in ankylosing spondylitis. Study findings and constraints: The authors found the disease-linked clones to be CD8+ and relatively rare in peripheral blood. Significantly higher representation of disease-linked clones was reported for matched ankylosing spondylitis synovial fluid. Characteristic, it appeared, of ankylosing spondylitis blood was a TCR beta motif of several highly homologous variants.

By sample share, this clonotype is medium-sized. Its antigen is not known. Preparation of TCR beta libraries was done by quantitative 5'-RACE with molecular barcodes. TCRdb re-analysed the 5' RACE reads in MiXCR, keeping a single row per CDR3 protein. The sample contains tens of thousands of distinct CDR3 sequences, 7.2% of which appear only once. CDR1 MNHNS and CDR2 SASEGT come from the germline V gene. The CDR3 sequence is 13 residues long. The ends were cut back, 0 bases at V and 1 base at J, with 4 bases in the middle. The clonotype originates from a male donor with ankylosing spondylitis or in good health (not recorded which). The chain employs TRBV6-1 and TRBJ2-7, with D hard to call. The material sequenced was blood, either unsorted or a sorted T cell fraction (not recorded which). As DNA, the CDR3 is TGTGCCAGCAGTGAAGCCGGGTCCTACGAGCAGTACTTC. Protein: CASSEAGSYEQYF.